Below are 3 T cell receptor beta chains sequenced from a single sample in a study of OX40 agonist ivuxolimab in advanced cancers. The data were produced by immunoSEQ multiplex PCR, yet TCRdb's version contains in-frame clones alone and is incomplete. The sample has about 39,000 clones; about 93% are singletons. The starting material was CD4+ or CD8+ T cells sorted from blood, obtained in a trial of the OX40 agonist ivuxolimab. All receptors derive from an adult with an advanced solid tumor such as melanoma, head and neck, liver or kidney cancer.

V and J are TRBV27 and TRBJ2-3; D gene ambiguous. The V and J ends lost 2 bases and 2 bases respectively, with 14 bases between them. The CDR3 sequence is 16 residues long. CDR1 and CDR2 from the germline V gene are MNHEY and SMNVEV (reference sequence). The CDR3 region is CASSLVATSPTDTQYF. For the CDR3, the DNA is TGTGCCAGCAGTTTAGTAGCCACGTCCCCCACAGATACGCAGTATTTT.

This chain links TRBV7-2 with TRBJ2-1; 12 nucleotides agree with TRBD2. The CDR3 has 16 amino acids. V gave up 5 bases and J gave up 9 bases; unmatched junction bases: 11. Germline CDR1 is SGHTA and CDR2 is FQGNSA. The DNA for the CDR3 is TGTGCCAGCAGCCTCCTAGCGGGAGGGACTAGGGGTGAGCAGTTCTTC. Its protein is CASSLLAGGTRGEQFF. Supplemented by reference TRBV7-2 and TRBJ2-1, the full variable domain reads GAGVSQSPSNKVTEKGKDVELRCDPISGHTALYWYRQSLGQGLEFLIYFQGNSAPDKSGLPSDRFSAERTGGSVSTLTIQRTQQEDSAVYLCASSLLAGGTRGEQFFGPGTRLTVL.

The chain links TRBV6-6 to TRBJ2-7; 12 nucleotides agree with TRBD2. The CDR3 is 15 residues long. CDR1 is MNHNY and CDR2 is SVGAGI in the germline V gene (reference sequence). Trimming removed 2 bases from V and 11 bases from J; junction bases left unmatched: 10. The CDR3 DNA reads TGTGCCAGCAGTTACGCTAGCGGGAGGGCCTCTCCGGAGTACTTC. Protein sequence: CASSYASGRASPEYF.